This T cell receptor beta chain derives from a study of blood T cell repertoires in COVID-19. The germline CDR1 and CDR2 sequences are LNHDA and SQIVND (reference sequence). After removal of 10 bases from V and 2 bases from J, the junction contained 17 bases not matched to a gene. The CDR3 consists of 18 residues. In the original processing: From reference gene primer amplification, estimates of nucleated cell counts were derived. Libraries were prepared by immunoSEQ multiplex PCR; TCRdb keeps only in-frame clonotypes and omits some of them. The V and J calls and clone size are taken from that table; D and trimming were inferred from the DNA. This table holds some 200,000 clones, around 94% found once.

The chain links TRBV19 to TRBJ1-3; the match to TRBD1 covers 10 bases. The sequence was collected from a man younger than 40 with COVID-19, enrolled during active disease. Sequenced sample: peripheral blood. This CDR3 is CATKNAGTGEAPGNTIYF. The CDR3 DNA sequence: TGTGCCACCAAAAACGCCGGGACAGGGGAGGCCCCTGGAAACACCATATATTTT.